The 26 T cell receptor beta chains below come from one sample, sequenced in a study of blood T cell repertoires in COVID-19. Measured with immunoSEQ multiplex PCR; TCRdb has only the in-frame clones, and not every one. The sample includes 70,000 or so clones, 86% of them seen just once. Source material: peripheral blood. The receptors derive from a man aged 35 to 55 with COVID-19, enrolled during active disease.

The table lists this clone with a count of one. This chain connects TRBV7-9 to TRBJ2-2, with TRBD2 as a possible D gene (6 bases). Germline CDR1 is SEHNR and CDR2 is FQNEAQ (reference sequence). The CDR3 consists of 18 residues. V lost 2 bases and J 0 bases, leaving 16 bases between the germline ends. CDR3 nucleotides: TGTGCCAGCAGCTTATACCGAGGGGACTCGCCGAACACCGGGGAGCTGTTTTTT. Its translation: CASSLYRGDSPNTGELFF.

This clone occurred once. This chain joins TRBV5-1 and TRBJ1-6; D call uncertain. From germline, CDR1 is SGHRS and CDR2 YFSETQ. The CDR3 consists of 15 residues. V lost 1 base, J lost 10 bases, and 15 bases lay in between. CDR3 DNA: TGCGCCAGCAGCTTGCGGGAGGATGGTGGGTCACCCCTCCACTTT. Its translation: CASSLREDGGSPLHF.

The CDR3 DNA sequence: TGTGCCAGCTCACCGCCGAGCCCGGGACTAGCGGGGGTCAATGAGCAGTTCTTC. Encoded protein: CASSPPSPGLAGVNEQFF. The V call is TRBV18, the J call TRBJ2-1, with 14 positions matching TRBD2. Germline V gene data show CDR1 as KGHSH and CDR2 as LQKENI. Trimming at V came to 3 bases and at J to 6 bases, leaving 10 bases not matched to a gene. The CDR3 covers 18 residues. The whole variable domain, remainder taken from reference TRBV18 and TRBJ2-1, is NAGVMQNPRHLVRRRGQEARLRCSPMKGHSHVYWYRQLPEEGLKFMVYLQKENIIDESGMPKERFSAEFPKEGPSILRIQQVVRGDSAAYFCASSPPSPGLAGVNEQFFGPGTRLTVL.

This chain connects TRBV4-1 to TRBJ1-2; a possible D gene is TRBD1 (5 bases). V lost 0 bases to trimming and J lost 4 bases, with 9 bases between them. This CDR3 contains 14 residues. CDR1 and CDR2 (germline): MGHRA, YSYEKL. CDR3 sequence: CASSQETDRYGYTF. The CDR3, as DNA: TGCGCCAGCAGCCAAGAGACAGACCGCTATGGCTACACCTTC.

The V gene is TRBV10-2, the J gene TRBJ1-1; weak D call: TRBD1 (6 bases). Trimming removed 10 bases from V and 5 bases from J, with 11 bases in between. Per the germline V gene, CDR1 is WSHSY and CDR2 is SAAADI. The CDR3 length is 11 residues. CDR3 DNA: TGCGCCACCCGGCAGGGGACTGAAGCTTTCTTT. Residues: CATRQGTEAFF.

The rearrangement uses TRBV5-8 and TRBJ2-3, with D maybe TRBD2 (5 bases). Germline lookup yields CDR1 SGHTS and CDR2 YDEGEE. The V end was cut by 0 bases, the J end by 6 bases, with 8 bases between. The CDR3 spans 13 residues. DNA for the CDR3: TGTGCCAGCAGCTTGGGGGAGTGGGATACGCAGTATTTT. This codes for CASSLGEWDTQYF.

J is TRBJ2-3 and V is TRBV5-1, with 7 bases fitting TRBD1. CDR1 is SGHRS, CDR2 YFSETQ, per germline. V was clipped by 9 bases and J by 2 bases; unmatched bases: 9. The CDR3 runs 14 residues. CDR3 coding DNA: TGCGCCACCGCGGGCGGACAGGACACAGATACGCAGTATTTT. Its translation: CATAGGQDTDTQYF.

This rearrangement joins TRBV5-1 to TRBJ2-2; a possible D gene is TRBD2 (6 bases). Trimming stripped 2 bases from V and 3 bases from J, with 11 bases between. Germline loops: CDR1 SGHRS, CDR2 YFSETQ. This CDR3 region has 15 residues. CDR3 nucleotides: TGCGCCAGCAGCTTCCGTAGCGGTGACACCGGGGAGCTGTTTTTT. This encodes CASSFRSGDTGELFF.

This rearrangement joins TRBV7-2 to TRBJ2-1; 7 bases match TRBD2. The CDR3 runs 15 residues. Germline CDR1 is SGHTA and CDR2 is FQGNSA. The V segment lost 3 bases and the J segment 0 bases; nucleotides outside the gene matches: 2. The CDR3 sequence is CASSLGGYSYNEQFF. The CDR3 nucleotides read TGTGCCAGCAGCTTGGGGGGGTACTCCTACAATGAGCAGTTCTTC.

The gene calls are TRBV6-5 and TRBJ1-1; D is unresolved. Germline values: CDR1 MNHEY, CDR2 SVGAGI. Trimming removed 4 bases at V and 5 bases at J, with 11 bases between. CDR3 length: 13 amino acids. The CDR3 bases are TGTGCCAGCAGTTTGGATCGCGGAACTGAAGCTTTCTTT. It yields the protein CASSLDRGTEAFF.

The chain employs TRBV2 and TRBJ2-7, with TRBD1 matching over 11 bases. The CDR3 covers 15 residues. The V gene's germline CDR1 is SNHLY and CDR2 FYNNEI. Trimming took 3 bases from V and 3 from J; bases not matched to a gene: 4. CDR3 sequence reads: CASSDLGTGGYEQYF. The CDR3 coding sequence is TGTGCCAGCAGTGATTTGGGGACAGGGGGCTACGAGCAGTACTTC.

The chain uses TRBV28 and TRBJ2-6; 8 bases are shared with TRBD1. The CDR3 sequence is 16 residues long. The V segment lost 4 bases and the J segment 3 bases; nucleotides outside the gene matches: 5. Germline lookup yields CDR1 MDHEN and CDR2 SYDVKM. CDR3 coding DNA: TGTGCCAGCAGTTCGACAGGGGTTGGTGGGGCCAACGTCCTGACTTTC. This codes for CASSSTGVGGANVLTF.

The chain uses TRBV5-1 and TRBJ1-3; TRBD1 agrees at 8 bases. CDR3 length: 14 amino acids. The V gene end was trimmed by 5 bases and the J gene end by 2 bases; junction bases not matched to a gene: 3. CDR1 is SGHRS, CDR2 YFSETQ, per germline. In DNA, the CDR3 is TGCGCCAGCAGGAAGACAGGGGCTGGAAACACCATATATTTT. As protein: CASRKTGAGNTIYF. The whole variable domain, filled in from reference TRBV5-1 and TRBJ1-3, reads KAGVTQTPRYLIKTRGQQVTLSCSPISGHRSVSWYQQTPGQGLQFLFEYFSETQRNKGNFPGRFSGRQFSNSRSEMNVSTLELGDSALYLCASRKTGAGNTIYFGEGSWLTVV.

The chain employs TRBV28 and TRBJ2-5; 13 bases are shared with TRBD2. In germline, CDR1 is MDHEN, CDR2 SYDVKM. The CDR3 has 17 amino acids. V lost 4 bases and J lost 4; bases outside the gene matches: 9. CDR3 sequence reads: CASSSGLAGSKGETQYF. In DNA, the CDR3 is TGTGCCAGCAGTTCGGGACTAGCGGGATCCAAGGGAGAGACCCAGTACTTC.

The chain is built from TRBV6-6 and TRBJ1-2; TRBD1 aligns across 10 bases. After removal of 4 bases from V and 0 bases from J, the junction contained 5 bases not matched to a gene. The CDR3 contains 16 residues. Germline V gene data show CDR1 as MNHNY and CDR2 as SVGAGI (reference sequence). The CDR3 reads CASSFWGTGANYGYTF. CDR3 coding DNA: TGTGCCAGCAGTTTTTGGGGGACAGGGGCTAACTATGGCTACACCTTC.

The table lists this clone with a count of one. The chain is built from TRBV3-1 (or the pseudogene TRBV3-2) and TRBJ1-1; no clear D gene. V was trimmed by 0 bases and J by 10 bases, leaving 12 bases between them. Germline CDR1 reads LGHDT; CDR2 reads YNNKEL (reference sequence). This CDR3 comprises 13 residues. In DNA, the CDR3 is TGTGCCAGCAGCCAAGATGATAGCCGCCGAGCTTTCTTT. This codes for CASSQDDSRRAFF.

The chain couples TRBV5-1 to TRBJ2-5; D might be TRBD1 (5 bases). The CDR3 sequence is 15 residues long. In germline, CDR1 is SGHRS, CDR2 YFSETQ. Between the trimmed V and J ends, which lost 2 bases and 2 bases, there was a span of 13 bases. The CDR3 nucleotides are TGCGCCAGCAGCTTTCAAGGGGCCAGTCAAGAGACCCAGTACTTC. It encodes CASSFQGASQETQYF.

The chain joins TRBV6-1 to TRBJ1-3, with TRBD1 identical over 9 bases. CDR3 length: 19 residues. The junction had 11 bases not matched to a gene; V was cut back by 2 bases and J by 0 bases. From germline, CDR1 is MNHNS and CDR2 SASEGT. The CDR3 is CASSEPGRDRANSGNTIYF. CDR3 bases: TGTGCCAGCAGTGAACCAGGGAGGGACAGGGCCAACTCTGGAAACACCATATATTTT.

The chain employs TRBV28 and TRBJ1-5, with D possibly TRBD1 on 6 matching bases. The V end lost 2 bases, the J end lost 5 bases, and 10 bases lay between the germline ends. Germline lookup yields CDR1 MDHEN and CDR2 SYDVKM. The CDR3 contains 14 residues. The CDR3 DNA reads TGTGCCAGCAGTTTAGAGCGGGGGCATCAGCCCCAGCATTTT. Encoded protein: CASSLERGHQPQHF.

This chain joins TRBV2 and TRBJ1-1, with a weak D call TRBD1 (6 bases). Germline V gene lookup returns CDR1 SNHLY and CDR2 FYNNEI. V lost 5 bases and J lost 5, with 12 bases in between. The CDR3 runs 13 residues. CDR3 sequence reads: CASSYPGVTEAFF. DNA for the CDR3: TGTGCCAGCAGTTACCCAGGGGTTACTGAAGCTTTCTTT.

CDR3 region: CASSQVLPGGPLAQHF. The CDR3 coding sequence is TGTGCCAGCAGCCAAGTCCTGCCGGGGGGGCCTTTAGCCCAGCATTTT. This chain joins TRBV4-2 and TRBJ1-5, with TRBD1 as a possible D gene (6 bases). Germline V CDR1 and CDR2: LGHNA, YNFKEQ. CDR3 size: 16 residues. Between the trimmed V and J ends, which lost 1 base and 11 bases, there was a span of 21 bases.

This chain connects TRBV5-1 to TRBJ1-6; TRBD1 aligns across 8 bases. The CDR3 extends over 15 amino acids. V was pared by 4 bases and J by 5 bases, with 5 bases of the junction left unmatched. Germline CDR1 is SGHRS and CDR2 is YFSETQ. CDR3 residues: CASSEGQVNNSPLHF. DNA of the CDR3: TGCGCCAGCAGCGAGGGACAGGTCAATAATTCACCCCTCCACTTT.

The rearrangement links TRBV3-1 (or the pseudogene TRBV3-2) to TRBJ2-1; 12 bases match TRBD2. After removal of 0 bases from V and 5 bases from J, the junction contained 5 bases not matched to a gene. The CDR3 is made up of 17 amino acids. The germline V gene has CDR1 LGHDT and CDR2 YNNKEL (reference sequence). As DNA, the CDR3 is TGTGCCAGCAGCCAAGATCGGTCTAGCGGGGGGGACAATGAGCAGTTCTTC. This codes for CASSQDRSSGGDNEQFF.

The chain links TRBV10-2 to TRBJ1-5; D is unresolved. V was cut by 0 bases and J by 0 bases, with 6 bases left in between. There are 15 residues in the CDR3. Germline values: CDR1 WSHSY, CDR2 SAAADI. CDR3 bases: TGCGCCAGCAGTGAGTCAGGAGGTAGCAATCAGCCCCAGCATTTT. Translating it yields CASSESGGSNQPQHF.

The gene calls are TRBV5-1 and TRBJ2-2; the D gene is possibly TRBD1 (6 bases). The CDR3 totals 11 residues. Trimming removed 6 bases at V and 16 bases at J, with 16 bases between. Germline V lookup: CDR1 SGHRS, CDR2 YFSETQ. The CDR3 sequence is CASTLERGKFF. As DNA, the CDR3 is TGCGCCAGCACCCTCGAGAGGGGGAAGTTTTTT.

The rearrangement uses TRBV28 and TRBJ2-3; 7 positions match TRBD1. Germline-derived CDR1 and CDR2 are MDHEN and SYDVKM. The CDR3 runs 14 residues. V trimming: 6 bases; J trimming: 1 base; junction bases outside the gene matches: 4. The CDR3 spells CASRQQGRTDTQYF. CDR3 DNA: TGTGCCAGCAGGCAACAGGGGCGCACAGATACGCAGTATTTT.